This TCR beta chain was recovered during a study of human T cells and chemical hapten exposure. This clonotype was detected a few times. The CDR3 has 15 amino acids. Per germline, CDR1 SGHRS and CDR2 YFSETQ. V shed 3 bases and J 1 base; nucleotides not matched to a gene: 5. TCRdb processed the RACE reads anew with MiXCR; each CDR3 protein has one entry. Of more than 90,000 distinct CDR3 sequences in the sample, about 10% were seen once. Specified time point: patch test 1, 2 weeks after DPC sensitization. The treatment denotes: therapeutic diphenylcyclopropenone sensitization with weekly scalp DPC. The source is a man aged 40-50 years with alopecia areata. Some clones in this sample may be carry-over from other donors' samples. This specimen was whole blood, taken in connection with sensitization to the hapten diphenylcyclopropenone (DPC). The rearrangement uses TRBV5-1 and TRBJ1-1; 8 bases line up with TRBD1. The CDR3 is CASSYRTGTNTEAFF. The CDR3 nucleotides read TGCGCCAGCAGCTACCGGACAGGGACGAACACTGAAGCTTTCTTT.